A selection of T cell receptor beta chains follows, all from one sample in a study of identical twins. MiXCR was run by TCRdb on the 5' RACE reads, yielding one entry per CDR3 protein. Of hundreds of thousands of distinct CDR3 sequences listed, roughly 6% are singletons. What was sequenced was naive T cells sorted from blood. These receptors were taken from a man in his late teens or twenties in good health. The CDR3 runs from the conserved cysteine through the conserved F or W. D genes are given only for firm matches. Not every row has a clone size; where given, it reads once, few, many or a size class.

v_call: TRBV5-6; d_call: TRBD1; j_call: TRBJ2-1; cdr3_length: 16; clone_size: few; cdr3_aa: CASSWPGTGGLNEQFF; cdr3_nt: TGTGCCAGCAGCTGGCCCGGGACAGGGGGACTAAATGAGCAGTTCTTC
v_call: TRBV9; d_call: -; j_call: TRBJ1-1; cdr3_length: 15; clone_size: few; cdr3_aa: CASSVVAGRNTEAFF; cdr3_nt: TGTGCCAGCAGCGTAGTGGCAGGACGGAACACTGAAGCTTTCTTT
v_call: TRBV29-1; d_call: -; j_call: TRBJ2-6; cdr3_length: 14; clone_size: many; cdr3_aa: CSVTEAGGANVLTF; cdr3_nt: TGCAGCGTTACAGAGGCCGGGGGGGCCAACGTCCTGACTTTC
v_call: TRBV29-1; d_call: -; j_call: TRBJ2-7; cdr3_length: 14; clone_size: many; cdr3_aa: CSVRPGTNPYEQYF; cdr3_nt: TGCAGCGTTCGGCCCGGGACCAACCCCTACGAGCAGTACTTC
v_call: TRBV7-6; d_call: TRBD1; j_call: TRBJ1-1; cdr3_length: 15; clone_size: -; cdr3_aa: CASSPSGTVNTEAFF; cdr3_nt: TGTGCCAGCAGCCCGTCTGGGACAGTGAACACTGAAGCTTTCTTT
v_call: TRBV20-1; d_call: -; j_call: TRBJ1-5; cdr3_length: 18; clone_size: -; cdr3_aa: CSARDLFRAVHSNQPQHF; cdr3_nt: TGCAGTGCTAGAGATCTTTTTAGGGCAGTTCATAGCAATCAGCCCCAGCATTTT
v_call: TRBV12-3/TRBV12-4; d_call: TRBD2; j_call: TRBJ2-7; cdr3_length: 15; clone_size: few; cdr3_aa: CASSLGRGVGYEQYF; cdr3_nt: TGTGCCAGCAGTCTGGGGAGGGGAGTTGGGTACGAGCAGTACTTC
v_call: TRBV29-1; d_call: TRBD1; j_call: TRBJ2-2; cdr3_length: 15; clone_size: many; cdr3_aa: CSVAIGTGSTGELFF; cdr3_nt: TGCAGCGTTGCCATCGGGACAGGGTCCACCGGGGAGCTGTTTTTT
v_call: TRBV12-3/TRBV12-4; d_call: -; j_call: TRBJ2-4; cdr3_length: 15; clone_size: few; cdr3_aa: CASSLSAGIKNIQYF; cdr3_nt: TGTGCCAGCAGTTTATCGGCAGGGATCAAAAACATTCAGTACTTC
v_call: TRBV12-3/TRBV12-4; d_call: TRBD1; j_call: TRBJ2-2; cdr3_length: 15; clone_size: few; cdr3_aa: CASSLGAGGPGELFF; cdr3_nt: TGTGCCAGCAGTTTAGGGGCAGGGGGCCCCGGGGAGCTGTTTTTT
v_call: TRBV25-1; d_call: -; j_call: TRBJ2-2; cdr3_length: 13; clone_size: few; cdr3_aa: CASSEVVPGELFF; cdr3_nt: TGTGCCAGCAGTGAAGTAGTTCCCGGGGAGCTGTTTTTT
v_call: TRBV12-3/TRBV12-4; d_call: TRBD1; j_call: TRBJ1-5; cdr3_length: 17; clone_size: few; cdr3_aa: CASSLVPGQGIFQPQHF; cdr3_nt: TGTGCCAGCAGCCTAGTACCGGGACAGGGGATATTTCAGCCCCAGCATTTT
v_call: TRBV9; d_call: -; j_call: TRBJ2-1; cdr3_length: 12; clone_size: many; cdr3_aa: CASSSFLNEQFF; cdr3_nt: TGTGCCAGCAGCTCCTTTCTTAATGAGCAGTTCTTC
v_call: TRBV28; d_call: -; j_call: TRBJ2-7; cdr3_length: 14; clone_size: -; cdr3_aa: CASSPRSPTYEQYF; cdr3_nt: TGTGCCAGCAGTCCCCGGTCACCAACCTACGAGCAGTACTTC
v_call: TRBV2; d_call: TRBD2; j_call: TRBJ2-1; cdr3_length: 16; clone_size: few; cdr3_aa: CASRDLAGAIYNEQFF; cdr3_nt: TGTGCCAGCAGGGACTTAGCGGGAGCAATATACAATGAGCAGTTCTTC
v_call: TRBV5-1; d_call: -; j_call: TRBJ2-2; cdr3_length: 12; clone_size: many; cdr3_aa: CASSLDFGELFF; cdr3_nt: TGCGCCAGCAGCCTGGACTTCGGGGAGCTGTTTTTT
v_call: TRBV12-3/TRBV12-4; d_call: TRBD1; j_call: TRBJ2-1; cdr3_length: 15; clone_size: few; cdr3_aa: CASSFSGQVTNEQFF; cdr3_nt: TGTGCCAGCAGTTTCTCGGGACAGGTGACTAATGAGCAGTTCTTC
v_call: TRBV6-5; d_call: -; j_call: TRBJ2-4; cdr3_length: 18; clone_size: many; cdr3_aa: CASSYSIRVEGAKNIQYF; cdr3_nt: TGTGCCAGCAGTTACTCGATTAGGGTCGAAGGGGCCAAAAACATTCAGTACTTC
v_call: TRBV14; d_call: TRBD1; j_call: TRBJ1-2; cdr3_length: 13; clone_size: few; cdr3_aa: CASRIGTANGYTF; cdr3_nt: TGTGCCAGCAGGATCGGGACAGCCAATGGCTACACCTTC
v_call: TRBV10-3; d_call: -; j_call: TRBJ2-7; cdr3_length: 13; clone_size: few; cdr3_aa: CAISEGVGGEQYF; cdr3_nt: TGTGCCATCAGTGAGGGGGTTGGGGGGGAGCAGTACTTC
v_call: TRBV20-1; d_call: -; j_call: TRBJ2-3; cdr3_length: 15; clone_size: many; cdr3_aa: CSASAPDRYTDTQYF; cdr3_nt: TGCAGTGCTAGTGCTCCGGACAGATACACAGATACGCAGTATTTT
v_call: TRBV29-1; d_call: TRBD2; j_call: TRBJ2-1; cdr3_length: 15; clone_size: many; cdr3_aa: CSVARGLAGVDEQFF; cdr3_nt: TGCAGCGTGGCCCGGGGACTAGCGGGAGTGGATGAGCAGTTCTTC
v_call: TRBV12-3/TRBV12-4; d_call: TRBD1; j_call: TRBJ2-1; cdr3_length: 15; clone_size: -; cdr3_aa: CASSQTTGKSNEQFF; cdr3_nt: TGTGCCAGCAGTCAAACGACAGGGAAGAGCAATGAGCAGTTCTTC
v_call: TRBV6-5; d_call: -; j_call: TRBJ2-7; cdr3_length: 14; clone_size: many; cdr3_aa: CASSYRDLGDEQYF; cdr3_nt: TGTGCCAGCAGTTACCGGGATCTAGGCGACGAGCAGTACTTC